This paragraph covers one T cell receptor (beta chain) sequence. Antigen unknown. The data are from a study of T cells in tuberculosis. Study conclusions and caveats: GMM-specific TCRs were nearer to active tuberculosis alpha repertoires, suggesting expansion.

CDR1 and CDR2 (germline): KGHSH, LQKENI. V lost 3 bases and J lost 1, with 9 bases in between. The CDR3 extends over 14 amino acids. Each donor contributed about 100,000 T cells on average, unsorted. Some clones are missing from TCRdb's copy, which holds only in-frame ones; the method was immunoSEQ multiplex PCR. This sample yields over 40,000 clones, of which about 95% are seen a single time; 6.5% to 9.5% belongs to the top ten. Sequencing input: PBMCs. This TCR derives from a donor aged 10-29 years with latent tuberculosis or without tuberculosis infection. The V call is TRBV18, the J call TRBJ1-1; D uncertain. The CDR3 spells CASSPATANTEAFF. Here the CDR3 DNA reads TGTGCCAGCTCACCGGCCACCGCGAACACTGAAGCTTTCTTT.